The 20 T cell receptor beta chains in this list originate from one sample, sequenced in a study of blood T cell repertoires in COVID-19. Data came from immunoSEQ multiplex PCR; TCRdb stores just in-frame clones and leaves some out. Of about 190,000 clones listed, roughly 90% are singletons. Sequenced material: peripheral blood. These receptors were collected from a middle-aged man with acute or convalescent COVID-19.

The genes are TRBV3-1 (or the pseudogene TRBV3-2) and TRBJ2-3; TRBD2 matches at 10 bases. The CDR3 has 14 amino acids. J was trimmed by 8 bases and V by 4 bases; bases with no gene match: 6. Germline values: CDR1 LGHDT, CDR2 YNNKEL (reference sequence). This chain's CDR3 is CASSPSGGASTQYF. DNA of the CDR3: TGTGCCAGCAGCCCGAGCGGGGGGGCTTCTACGCAGTATTTT.

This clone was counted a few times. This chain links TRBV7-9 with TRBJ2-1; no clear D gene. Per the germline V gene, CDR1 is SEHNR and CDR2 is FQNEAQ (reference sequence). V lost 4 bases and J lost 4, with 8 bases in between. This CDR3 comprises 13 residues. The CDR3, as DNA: TGTGCCAGCAGCTCCGGAGTTTACAATGAGCAGTTCTTC. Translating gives CASSSGVYNEQFF.

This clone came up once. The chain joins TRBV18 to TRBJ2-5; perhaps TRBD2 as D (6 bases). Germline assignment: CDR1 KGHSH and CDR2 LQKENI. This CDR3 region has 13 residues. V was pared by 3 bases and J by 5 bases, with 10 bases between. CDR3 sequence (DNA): TGTGCCAGCTCACCGGGGGGTGAGGAGACCCAGTACTTC. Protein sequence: CASSPGGEETQYF.

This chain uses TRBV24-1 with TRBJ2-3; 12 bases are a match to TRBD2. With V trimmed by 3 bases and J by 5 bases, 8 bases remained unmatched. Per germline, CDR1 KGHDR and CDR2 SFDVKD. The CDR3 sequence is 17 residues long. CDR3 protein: CATSDPLLAGGRDTQYF. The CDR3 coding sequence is TGTGCCACCAGTGATCCCCTCCTAGCGGGAGGGCGAGATACGCAGTATTTT.

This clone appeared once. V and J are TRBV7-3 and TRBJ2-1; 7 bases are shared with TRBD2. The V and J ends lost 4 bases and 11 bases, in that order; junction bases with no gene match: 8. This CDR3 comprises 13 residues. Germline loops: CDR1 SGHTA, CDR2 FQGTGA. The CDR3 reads CASSSRTSEKQFF. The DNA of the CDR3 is TGTGCCAGCAGCTCCCGAACTAGCGAGAAGCAGTTCTTC.

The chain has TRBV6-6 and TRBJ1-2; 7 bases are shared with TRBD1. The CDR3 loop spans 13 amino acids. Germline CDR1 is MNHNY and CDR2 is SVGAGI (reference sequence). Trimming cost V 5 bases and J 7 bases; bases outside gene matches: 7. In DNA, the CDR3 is TGTGCCAGCAGTGACAGGGTATCTGGTGGCTACACCTTC. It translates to CASSDRVSGGYTF.

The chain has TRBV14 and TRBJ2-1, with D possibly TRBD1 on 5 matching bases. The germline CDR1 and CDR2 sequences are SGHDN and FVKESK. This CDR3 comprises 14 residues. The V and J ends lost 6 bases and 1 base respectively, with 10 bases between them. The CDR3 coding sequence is TGTGCCAGCAGAGGTAGGGGTTCCTACAATGAGCAGTTCTTC. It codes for CASRGRGSYNEQFF.

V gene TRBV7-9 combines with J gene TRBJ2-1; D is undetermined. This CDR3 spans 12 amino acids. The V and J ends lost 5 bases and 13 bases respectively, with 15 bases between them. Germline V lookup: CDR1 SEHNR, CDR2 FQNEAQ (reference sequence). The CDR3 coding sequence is TGTGCCAGCAGCCCGAATTCCGCAGGCCAGTTCTTC. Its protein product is CASSPNSAGQFF.

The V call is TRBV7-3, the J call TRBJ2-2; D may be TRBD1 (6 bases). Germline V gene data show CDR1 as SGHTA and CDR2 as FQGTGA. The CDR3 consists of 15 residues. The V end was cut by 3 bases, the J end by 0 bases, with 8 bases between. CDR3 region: CASSLDSTNTGELFF. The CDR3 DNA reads TGTGCCAGCAGCTTGGACAGTACGAACACCGGGGAGCTGTTTTTT.

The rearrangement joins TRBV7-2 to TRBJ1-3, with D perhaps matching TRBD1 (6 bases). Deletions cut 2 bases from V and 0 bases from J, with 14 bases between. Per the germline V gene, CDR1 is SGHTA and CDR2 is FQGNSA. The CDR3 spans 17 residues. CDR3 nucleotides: TGTGCCAGCAGCTTATTGTCAGGGGTCGTCTCTGGAAACACCATATATTTT. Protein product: CASSLLSGVVSGNTIYF.

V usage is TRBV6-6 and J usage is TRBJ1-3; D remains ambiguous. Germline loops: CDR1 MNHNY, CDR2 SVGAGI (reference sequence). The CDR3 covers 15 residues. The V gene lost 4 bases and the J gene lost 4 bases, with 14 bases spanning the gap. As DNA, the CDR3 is TGTGCCAGCAGTTCGTTGCGGGCCGCGGGAAACACCATATATTTT. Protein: CASSSLRAAGNTIYF.

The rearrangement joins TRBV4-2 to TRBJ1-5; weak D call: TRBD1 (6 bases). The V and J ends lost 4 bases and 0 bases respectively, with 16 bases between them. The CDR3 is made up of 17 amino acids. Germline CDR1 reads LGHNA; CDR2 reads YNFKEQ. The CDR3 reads CASSRDRTAASNQPQHF. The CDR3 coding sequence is TGTGCCAGCAGCCGAGACAGGACAGCTGCTAGCAATCAGCCCCAGCATTTT.

In DNA form, the CDR3 reads TGCGCCAGCACTCCAAGACCGACAGGGCCCCAAGAGACCCAGTACTTC. Translated: CASTPRPTGPQETQYF. This rearrangement joins TRBV5-1 to TRBJ2-5; 7 bases map to TRBD1. V shed 6 bases, J shed 1 base, and the junction held 12 bases outside the gene matches. CDR1 is SGHRS, CDR2 YFSETQ, per germline. The CDR3 runs 16 residues.

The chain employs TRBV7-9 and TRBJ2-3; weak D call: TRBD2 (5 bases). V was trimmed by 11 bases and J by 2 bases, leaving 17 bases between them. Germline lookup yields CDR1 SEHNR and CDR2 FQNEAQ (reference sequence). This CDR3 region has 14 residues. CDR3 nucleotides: TGTGCCTGTGTGGTAGCGCTGGCCACAGATACGCAGTATTTT. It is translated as CACVVALATDTQYF.

CDR3 sequence: CAISGLAGGTYEQYF. The CDR3 coding sequence is TGTGCCATCAGCGGACTAGCGGGAGGGACCTACGAGCAGTACTTC. The J gene is TRBJ2-7, the V gene TRBV10-3; 15 bases are shared with TRBD2. Germline lookup yields CDR1 ENHRY and CDR2 SYGVKD. The CDR3 runs to 15 residues. V shed 6 bases, J shed 2 bases, and the junction held 2 bases outside the gene matches.

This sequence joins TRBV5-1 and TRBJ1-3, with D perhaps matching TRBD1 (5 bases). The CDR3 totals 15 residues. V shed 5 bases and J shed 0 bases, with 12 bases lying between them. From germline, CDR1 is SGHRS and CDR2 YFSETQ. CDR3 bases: TGCGCCAGCAGGAGTACAGGAGACTCTGGAAACACCATATATTTT. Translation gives CASRSTGDSGNTIYF. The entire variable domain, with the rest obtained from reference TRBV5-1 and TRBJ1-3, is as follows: KAGVTQTPRYLIKTRGQQVTLSCSPISGHRSVSWYQQTPGQGLQFLFEYFSETQRNKGNFPGRFSGRQFSNSRSEMNVSTLELGDSALYLCASRSTGDSGNTIYFGEGSWLTVV.

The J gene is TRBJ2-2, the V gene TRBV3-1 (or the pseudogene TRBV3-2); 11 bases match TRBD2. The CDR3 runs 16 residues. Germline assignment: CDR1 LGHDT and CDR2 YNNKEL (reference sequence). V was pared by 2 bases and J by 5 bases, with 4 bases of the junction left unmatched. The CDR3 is CASSQFRLAGTGELFF. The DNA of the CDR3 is TGTGCCAGCAGCCAATTTAGACTAGCGGGAACCGGGGAGCTGTTTTTT.

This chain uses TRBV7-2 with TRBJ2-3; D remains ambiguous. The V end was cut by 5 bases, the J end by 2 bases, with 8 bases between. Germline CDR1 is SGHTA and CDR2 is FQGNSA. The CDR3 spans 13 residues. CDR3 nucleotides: TGTGCCAGCAGCCTAAAACCCACAGATACGCAGTATTTT. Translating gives CASSLKPTDTQYF.

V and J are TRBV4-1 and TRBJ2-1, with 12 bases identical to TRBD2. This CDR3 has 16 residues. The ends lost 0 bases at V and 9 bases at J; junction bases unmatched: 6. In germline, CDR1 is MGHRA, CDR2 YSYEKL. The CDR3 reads CASSQDLAGGPGEQFF. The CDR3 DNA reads TGCGCCAGCAGCCAAGATCTAGCGGGAGGGCCGGGTGAGCAGTTCTTC.

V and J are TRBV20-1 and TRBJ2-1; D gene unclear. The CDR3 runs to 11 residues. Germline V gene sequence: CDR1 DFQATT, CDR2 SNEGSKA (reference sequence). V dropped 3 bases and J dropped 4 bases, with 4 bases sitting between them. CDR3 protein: CSASAYNEQFF. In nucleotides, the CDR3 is TGCAGTGCTAGTGCTTACAATGAGCAGTTCTTC.